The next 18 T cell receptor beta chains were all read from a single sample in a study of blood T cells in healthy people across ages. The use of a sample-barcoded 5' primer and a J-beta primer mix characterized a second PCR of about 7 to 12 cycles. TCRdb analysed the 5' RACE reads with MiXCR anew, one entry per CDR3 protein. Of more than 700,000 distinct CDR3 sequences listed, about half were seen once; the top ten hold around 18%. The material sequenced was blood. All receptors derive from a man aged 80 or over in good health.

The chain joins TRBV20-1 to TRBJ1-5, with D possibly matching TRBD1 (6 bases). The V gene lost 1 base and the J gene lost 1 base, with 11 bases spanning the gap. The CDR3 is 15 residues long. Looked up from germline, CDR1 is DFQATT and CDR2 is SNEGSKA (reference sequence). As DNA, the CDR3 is TGCAGTGCTAGAGTAGGGGGTTTGAGCAATCAGCCCCAGCATTTT. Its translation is CSARVGGLSNQPQHF.

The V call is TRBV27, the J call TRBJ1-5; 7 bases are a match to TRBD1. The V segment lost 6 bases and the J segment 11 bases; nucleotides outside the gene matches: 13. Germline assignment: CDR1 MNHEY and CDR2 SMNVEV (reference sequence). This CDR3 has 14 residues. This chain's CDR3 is CASSRGTADKAQHF. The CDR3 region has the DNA TGTGCCAGCAGCCGGGGGACAGCCGATAAAGCCCAGCATTTT.

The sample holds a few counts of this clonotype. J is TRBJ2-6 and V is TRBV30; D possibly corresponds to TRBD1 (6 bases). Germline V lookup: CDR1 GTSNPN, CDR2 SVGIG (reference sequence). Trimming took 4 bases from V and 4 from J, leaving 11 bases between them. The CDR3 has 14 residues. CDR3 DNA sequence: TGTGCCTGGACTACAGGGCTCGGGGCCAACGTCCTGACTTTC. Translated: CAWTTGLGANVLTF.

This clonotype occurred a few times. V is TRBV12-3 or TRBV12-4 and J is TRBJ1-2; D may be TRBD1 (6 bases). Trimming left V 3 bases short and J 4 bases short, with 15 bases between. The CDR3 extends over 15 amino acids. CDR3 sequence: CASSLGMRGSYGYTF. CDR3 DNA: TGTGCCAGCAGTTTGGGTATGAGGGGGAGCTATGGCTACACCTTC.

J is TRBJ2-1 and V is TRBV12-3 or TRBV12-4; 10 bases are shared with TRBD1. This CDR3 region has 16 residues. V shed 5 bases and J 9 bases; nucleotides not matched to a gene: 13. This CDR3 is CASSASGTGAWGEQFF. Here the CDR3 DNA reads TGTGCCAGCAGTGCATCCGGGACAGGGGCGTGGGGTGAGCAGTTCTTC.

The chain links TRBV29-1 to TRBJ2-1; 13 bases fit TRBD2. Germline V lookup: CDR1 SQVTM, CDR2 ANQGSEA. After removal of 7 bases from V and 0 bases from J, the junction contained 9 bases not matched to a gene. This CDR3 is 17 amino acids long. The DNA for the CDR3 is TGCAGCGGTAGAGGGACTAGCGGGATCTTCTCCTACAATGAGCAGTTCTTC. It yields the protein CSGRGTSGIFSYNEQFF.

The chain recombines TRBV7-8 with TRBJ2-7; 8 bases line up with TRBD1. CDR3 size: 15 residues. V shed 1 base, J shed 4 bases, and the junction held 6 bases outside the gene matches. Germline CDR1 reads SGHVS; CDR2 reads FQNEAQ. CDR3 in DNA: TGTGCCAGCAGCTTAGGAGGACAGGGACCTTACGAGCAGTACTTC. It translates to CASSLGGQGPYEQYF.

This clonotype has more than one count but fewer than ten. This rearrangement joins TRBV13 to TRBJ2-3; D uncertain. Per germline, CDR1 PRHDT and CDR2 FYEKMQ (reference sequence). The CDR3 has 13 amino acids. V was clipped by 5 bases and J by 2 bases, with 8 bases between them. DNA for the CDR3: TGTGCCAGCAGCCCGAGACACACAGATACGCAGTATTTT. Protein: CASSPRHTDTQYF.

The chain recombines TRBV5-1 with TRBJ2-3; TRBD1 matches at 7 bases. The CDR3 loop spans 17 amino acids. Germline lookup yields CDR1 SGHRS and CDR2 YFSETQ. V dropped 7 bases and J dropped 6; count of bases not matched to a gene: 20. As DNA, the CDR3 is TGCGCCAGCGACCAACAGGGGTCTCGAAGTTTCAAGGATACGCAGTATTTT. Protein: CASDQQGSRSFKDTQYF.

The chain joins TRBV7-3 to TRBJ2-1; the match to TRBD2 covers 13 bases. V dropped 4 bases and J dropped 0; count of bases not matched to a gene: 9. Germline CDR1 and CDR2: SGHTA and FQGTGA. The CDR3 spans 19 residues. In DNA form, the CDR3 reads TGTGCCAGCAGCTCCACCGGGACTAGCGGGGTTAGCTCCTACAATGAGCAGTTCTTC. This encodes CASSSTGTSGVSSYNEQFF. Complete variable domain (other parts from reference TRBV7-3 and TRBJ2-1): GAGVSQTPSNKVTEKGKYVELRCDPISGHTALYWYRQSLGQGPEFLIYFQGTGAADDSGLPNDRFFAVRPEGSVSTLKIQRTERGDSAVYLCASSSTGTSGVSSYNEQFFGPGTRLTVL.

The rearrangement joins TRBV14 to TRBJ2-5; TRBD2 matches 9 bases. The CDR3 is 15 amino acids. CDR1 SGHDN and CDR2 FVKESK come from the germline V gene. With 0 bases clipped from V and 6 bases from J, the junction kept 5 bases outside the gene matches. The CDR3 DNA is TGTGCCAGCAGCCAAGACCTAGCGGGGCCGAAGACCCAGTACTTC. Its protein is CASSQDLAGPKTQYF.

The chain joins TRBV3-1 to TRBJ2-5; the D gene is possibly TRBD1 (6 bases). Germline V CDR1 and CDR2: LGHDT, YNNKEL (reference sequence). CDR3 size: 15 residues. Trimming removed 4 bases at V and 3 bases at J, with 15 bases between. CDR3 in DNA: TGTGCCAGCAGCCTAGCCGGGACAAGTAAAGAGACCCAGTACTTC. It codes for CASSLAGTSKETQYF.

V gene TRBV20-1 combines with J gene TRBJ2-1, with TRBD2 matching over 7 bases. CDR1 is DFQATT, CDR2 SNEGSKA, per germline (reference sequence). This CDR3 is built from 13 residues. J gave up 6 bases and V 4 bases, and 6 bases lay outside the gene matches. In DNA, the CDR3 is TGCAGTGCTATATTGACTAGCTCCAATGAGCAGTTCTTC. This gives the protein CSAILTSSNEQFF.

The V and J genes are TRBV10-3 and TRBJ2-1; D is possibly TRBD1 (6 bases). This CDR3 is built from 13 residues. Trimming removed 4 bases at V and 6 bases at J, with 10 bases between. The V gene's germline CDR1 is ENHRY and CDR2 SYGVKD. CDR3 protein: CAISGADSNEQFF. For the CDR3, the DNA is TGTGCCATCAGTGGGGCGGACAGCAATGAGCAGTTCTTC.

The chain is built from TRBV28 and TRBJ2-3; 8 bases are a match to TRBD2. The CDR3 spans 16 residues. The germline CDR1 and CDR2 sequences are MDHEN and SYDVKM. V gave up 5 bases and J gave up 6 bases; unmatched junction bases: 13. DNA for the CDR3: TGTGCCAGCAGTCTAAGACTTAGCGGGGTGGGGGATACGCAGTATTTT. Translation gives CASSLRLSGVGDTQYF.

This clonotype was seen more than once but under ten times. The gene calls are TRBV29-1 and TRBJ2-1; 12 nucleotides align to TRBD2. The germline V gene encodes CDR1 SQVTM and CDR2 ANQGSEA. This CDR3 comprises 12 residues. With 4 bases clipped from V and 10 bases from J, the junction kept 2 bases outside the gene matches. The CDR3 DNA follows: TGCAGCGTTGGGACTAGCGGGATAGAGCAGTTCTTC. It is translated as CSVGTSGIEQFF.

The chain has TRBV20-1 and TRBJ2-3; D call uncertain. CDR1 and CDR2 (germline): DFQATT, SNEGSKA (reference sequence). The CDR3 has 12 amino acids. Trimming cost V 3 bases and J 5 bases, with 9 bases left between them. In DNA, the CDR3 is TGCAGTGCTAGTTGGGGTAAAGATACGCAGTATTTT. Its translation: CSASWGKDTQYF.

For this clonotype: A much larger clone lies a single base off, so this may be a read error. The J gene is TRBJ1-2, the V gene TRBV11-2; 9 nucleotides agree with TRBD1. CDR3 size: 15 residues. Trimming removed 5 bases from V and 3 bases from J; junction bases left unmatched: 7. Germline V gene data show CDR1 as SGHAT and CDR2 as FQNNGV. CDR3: CASSVVGQGDYGYTF. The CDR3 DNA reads TGTGCCAGCAGCGTAGTGGGACAGGGAGACTATGGCTACACCTTC.